The T cell receptor (beta chain) described here comes from a study of OX40 agonist ivuxolimab in advanced cancers. The data were produced by immunoSEQ multiplex PCR, yet TCRdb's version contains in-frame clones alone and is incomplete. The sample lists approximately 87,000 clones, about 88% occurring once. Germline CDR1 and CDR2: SNHLY and FYNNEI. The length of the CDR3 is 12 residues. The ends were cut back, 8 bases at V and 1 base at J, with 5 bases in the middle. With autoimmune disease history or systemic immunosuppression, patients were excluded. The sequences come from CD4+ or CD8+ T cells sorted from blood, collected in a trial of the OX40 agonist ivuxolimab. The rearrangement links TRBV2 to TRBJ1-4; D possibly corresponds to TRBD1 (5 bases). This receptor was identified in an adult with an advanced solid tumor such as melanoma, head and neck, liver or kidney cancer. CDR3 bases: TGTGCCAGCGGGGGAACTAATGAAAAACTGTTTTTT. It specifies CASGGTNEKLFF.